Presented here are 8 T cell receptor beta chains from one specimen sequenced in a study of blood T cell repertoires in COVID-19. Only in-frame clones appear in the TCRdb table, and some are missing; sequencing was by immunoSEQ multiplex PCR. The table includes 200,000 or so clones, about 80% detected once. The sequenced material came from PBMCs or T cells enriched from blood (not recorded which). The receptors come from a middle-aged man who had recovered from COVID-19.

This chain joins TRBV7-2 and TRBJ2-1; 11 bases agree with TRBD1. Trimming took 6 bases from V and 7 from J; bases not matched to a gene: 8. Germline CDR1 reads SGHTA; CDR2 reads FQGNSA. The CDR3 is 15 residues long. CDR3 coding DNA: TGTGCCAGCAGGGCAGGGGGGACAGGGGGTAATGAGCAGTTCTTC. Translated, it gives CASRAGGTGGNEQFF.

The CDR3 DNA sequence: TGTGCCTGGAGTGTTGAGAGAAGGGGTGGCGAGCAGTACTTC. It specifies CAWSVERRGGEQYF. The chain combines TRBV30 with TRBJ2-7; possible D gene TRBD1, 5 bases. CDR3 length: 14 amino acids. In germline, CDR1 is GTSNPN, CDR2 SVGIG (reference sequence). V was trimmed by 0 bases and J by 6 bases, leaving 15 bases between them. Drawing the rest from reference TRBV30 and TRBJ2-7, the complete variable domain is SQTIHQWPATLVQPVGSPLSLECTVEGTSNPNLYWYRQAAGRGLQLLFYSVGIGQISSEVPQNLSASRPQDRQFILSSKKLLLSDSGFYLCAWSVERRGGEQYFGPGTRLTVT.

This sequence joins TRBV7-9 and TRBJ1-4; the D is unclear. Germline CDR1 reads SEHNR; CDR2 reads FQNEAQ (reference sequence). Trimming left V 3 bases short and J 5 bases short, with 13 bases between. This CDR3 is 15 amino acids long. DNA for the CDR3: TGTGCCAGCAGCTTCTTCAAACCCCGGAATGAAAAACTGTTTTTT. Translated: CASSFFKPRNEKLFF.

This clone was counted a few times. The chain recombines TRBV4-1 with TRBJ1-2; possibly TRBD1 for D (5 bases). Germline V gives CDR1 MGHRA, CDR2 YSYEKL. The CDR3 is made up of 15 amino acids. V was cut by 1 base and J by 7 bases, with 16 bases left in between. For the CDR3, the DNA is TGCGCCAGCAGCCAAGCATCCCAGGGTTCCGGTGGCTACACCTTC. This gives the protein CASSQASQGSGGYTF.

The chain employs TRBV18 and TRBJ2-5, with a weak D call TRBD2 (6 bases). The CDR3 has 17 residues. Trimming removed 3 bases from V and 5 bases from J, with 22 bases in between. Germline CDR1 KGHSH, CDR2 LQKENI. The CDR3 loop reads CASSPPGRGALGETQYF. The CDR3 bases are TGTGCCAGCTCACCGCCGGGTCGCGGGGCCCTCGGGGAGACCCAGTACTTC.

CDR3 in DNA: TGTGCCAGCAGCGTAGCCGCGGGGGGGACAGTCGGCTACACCTTC. Protein sequence: CASSVAAGGTVGYTF. The V gene is TRBV9, the J gene TRBJ1-2; TRBD1 matches at 7 bases. The junction had 10 bases not matched to a gene; V was cut back by 0 bases and J by 8 bases. The germline V gene has CDR1 SGDLS and CDR2 YYNGEE. This CDR3 spans 15 amino acids.

The chain couples TRBV11-2 to TRBJ2-5; 7 bases map to TRBD2. This CDR3 spans 14 amino acids. V lost 5 bases to trimming and J lost 3 bases; unmatched junction nucleotides: 6. Per the germline V gene, CDR1 is SGHAT and CDR2 is FQNNGV. This CDR3 is CASSEAGRKETQYF. CDR3 in DNA: TGTGCCAGCAGCGAAGCGGGACGGAAAGAGACCCAGTACTTC.

The gene calls are TRBV7-9 and TRBJ2-3; 11 bases align to TRBD2. With 5 bases clipped from V and 2 bases from J, the junction kept 6 bases outside the gene matches. The germline V gene encodes CDR1 SEHNR and CDR2 FQNEAQ (reference sequence). The CDR3 runs to 16 residues. The DNA for the CDR3 is TGTGCCAGCAGCCGACCACTAGCGGGGGACACAGATACGCAGTATTTT. Protein: CASSRPLAGDTDTQYF.